This T cell receptor (beta chain) is from a study of blood T cell repertoires in COVID-19. About the research overall: Acute and convalescent COVID-19 samples came from the United States, Italy and Spain.

The repertoire was sequenced with immunoSEQ multiplex PCR; TCRdb's copy has only in-frame clones and lacks some. The sample records about 180,000 clones, roughly 84% being singletons. Per germline, CDR1 KGHDR and CDR2 SFDVKD. V lost 3 bases, J lost 6 bases, and 17 bases lay in between. This CDR3 spans 16 amino acids. This clone has a handful of counts. The chain carries TRBV24-1 and TRBJ2-1, with a weak D call TRBD2 (7 bases). The sequenced sample consisted of peripheral blood. This clonotype was obtained from a human donor in a cohort sampled during active COVID-19. The CDR3, as DNA: TGTGCCACCAGTGATCCCGGGGGGCAGGGCTTCAATGAGCAGTTCTTC. Residues: CATSDPGGQGFNEQFF.